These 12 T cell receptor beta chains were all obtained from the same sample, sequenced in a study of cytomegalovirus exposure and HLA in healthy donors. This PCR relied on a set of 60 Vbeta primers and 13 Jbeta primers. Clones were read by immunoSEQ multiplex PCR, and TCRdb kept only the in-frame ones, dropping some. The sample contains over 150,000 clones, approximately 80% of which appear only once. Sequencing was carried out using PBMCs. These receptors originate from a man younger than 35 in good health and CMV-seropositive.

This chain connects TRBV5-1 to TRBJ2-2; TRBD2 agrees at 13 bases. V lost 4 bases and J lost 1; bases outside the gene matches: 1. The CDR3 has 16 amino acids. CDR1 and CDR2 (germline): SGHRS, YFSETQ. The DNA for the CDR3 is TGCGCCAGCAGCGGGACTAGCGGGGTGAACACCGGGGAGCTGTTTTTT. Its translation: CASSGTSGVNTGELFF.

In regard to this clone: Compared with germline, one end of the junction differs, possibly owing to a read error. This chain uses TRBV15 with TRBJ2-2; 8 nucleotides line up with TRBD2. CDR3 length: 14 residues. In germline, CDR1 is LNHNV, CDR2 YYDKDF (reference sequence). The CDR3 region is CATSRDRGSGELFF. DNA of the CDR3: TGTGCCACCAGCAGAGATAGAGGTAGCGGGGAACTGTTTTTT.

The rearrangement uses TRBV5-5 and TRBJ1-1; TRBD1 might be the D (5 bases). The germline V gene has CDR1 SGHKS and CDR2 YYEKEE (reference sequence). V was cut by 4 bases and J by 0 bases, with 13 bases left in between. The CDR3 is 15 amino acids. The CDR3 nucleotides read TGTGCCAGCAGCCGACGGGGGGACCTGAACACTGAAGCTTTCTTT. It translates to CASSRRGDLNTEAFF. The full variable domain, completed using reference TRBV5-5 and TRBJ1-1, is DAGVTQSPTHLIKTRGQQVTLRCSPISGHKSVSWYQQVLGQGPQFIFQYYEKEERGRGNFPDRFSARQFPNYSSELNVNALLLGDSALYLCASSRRGDLNTEAFFGQGTRLTVV.

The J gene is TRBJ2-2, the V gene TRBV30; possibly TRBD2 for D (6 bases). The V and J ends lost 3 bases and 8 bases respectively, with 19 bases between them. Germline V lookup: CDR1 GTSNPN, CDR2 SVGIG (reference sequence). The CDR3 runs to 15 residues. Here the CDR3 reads CAWRPKGLRGGELFF. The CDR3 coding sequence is TGTGCCTGGAGGCCCAAGGGACTTCGTGGGGGGGAGCTGTTTTTT.

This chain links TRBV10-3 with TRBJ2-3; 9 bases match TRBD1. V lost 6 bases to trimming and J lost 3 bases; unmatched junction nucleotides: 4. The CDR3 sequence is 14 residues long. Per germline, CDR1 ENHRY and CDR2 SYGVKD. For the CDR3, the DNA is TGTGCCATCAGCCCGGGACAGGGTACAGATACGCAGTATTTT. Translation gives CAISPGQGTDTQYF.

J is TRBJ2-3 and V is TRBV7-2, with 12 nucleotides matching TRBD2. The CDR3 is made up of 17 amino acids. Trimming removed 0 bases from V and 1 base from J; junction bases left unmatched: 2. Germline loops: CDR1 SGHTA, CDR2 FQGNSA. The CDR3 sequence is CASSLAASGGGTDTQYF. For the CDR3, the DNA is TGTGCCAGCAGCTTAGCCGCTAGCGGGGGGGGCACAGATACGCAGTATTTT.

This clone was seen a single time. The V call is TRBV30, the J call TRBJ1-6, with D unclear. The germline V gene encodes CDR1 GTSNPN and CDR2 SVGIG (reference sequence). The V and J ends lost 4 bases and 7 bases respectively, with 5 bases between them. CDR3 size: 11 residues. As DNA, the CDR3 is TGTGCCTGGAAGCGGAATTCACCCCTCCACTTT. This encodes CAWKRNSPLHF.

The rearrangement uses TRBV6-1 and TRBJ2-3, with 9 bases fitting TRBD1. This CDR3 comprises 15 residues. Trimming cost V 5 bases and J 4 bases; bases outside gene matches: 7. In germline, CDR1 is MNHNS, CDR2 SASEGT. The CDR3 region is CASSSPGTGSDTQYF. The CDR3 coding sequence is TGTGCCAGCAGTTCACCCGGGACAGGGTCAGATACGCAGTATTTT.

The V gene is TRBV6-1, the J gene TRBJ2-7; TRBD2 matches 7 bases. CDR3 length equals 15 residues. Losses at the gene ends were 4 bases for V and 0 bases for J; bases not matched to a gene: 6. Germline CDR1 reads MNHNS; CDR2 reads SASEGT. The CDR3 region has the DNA TGTGCCAGCAGTGTGTCCGCGGGAGTCTCCTACGAGCAGTACTTC. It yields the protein CASSVSAGVSYEQYF.

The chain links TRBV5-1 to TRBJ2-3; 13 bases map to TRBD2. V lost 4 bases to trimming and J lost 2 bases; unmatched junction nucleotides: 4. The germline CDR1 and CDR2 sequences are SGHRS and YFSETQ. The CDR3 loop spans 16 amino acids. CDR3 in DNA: TGCGCCAGCAGCCCGGGGACTAGCGGGATCACAGATACGCAGTATTTT. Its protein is CASSPGTSGITDTQYF.

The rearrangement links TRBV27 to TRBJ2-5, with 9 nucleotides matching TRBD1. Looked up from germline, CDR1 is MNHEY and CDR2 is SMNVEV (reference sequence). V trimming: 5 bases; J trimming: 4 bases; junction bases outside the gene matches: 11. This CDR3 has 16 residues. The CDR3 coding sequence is TGTGCCAGCAGTATCCTTACAGGGGGCAACGGAGAGACCCAGTACTTC. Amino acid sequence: CASSILTGGNGETQYF.

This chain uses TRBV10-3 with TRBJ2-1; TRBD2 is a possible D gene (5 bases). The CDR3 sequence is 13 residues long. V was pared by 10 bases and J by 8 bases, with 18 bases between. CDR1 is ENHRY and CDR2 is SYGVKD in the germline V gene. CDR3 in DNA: TGTGCCACCGATGAAGGACTTGGCGATGAGCAGTTCTTC. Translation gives CATDEGLGDEQFF.